This TCR beta chain was sequenced in a study of blood T cell repertoires in COVID-19. Whole-study context: The United States, Italy and Spain were the sources of the acute and convalescent COVID-19 samples. Sample material is recorded as cDNA or gDNA derived from T cells, B-cell-depleted T cells, or PBMCs.

V trimming: 4 bases; J trimming: 2 bases; junction bases outside the gene matches: 6. The CDR3 extends over 14 amino acids. Germline CDR1 SGHRS, CDR2 YFSETQ. As handled by the study authors: Reference gene primer amplification gave estimated nucleated cell counts. TCRdb's copy holds only in-frame clones and misses some; the assay was immunoSEQ multiplex PCR. From that table come the V and J calls and clone size; the DNA was used to work out D and trimming. The sample consists of 15,000 to 17,000 clones, around 86% of them appearing once. The material sequenced was peripheral blood. The J gene is TRBJ2-7, the V gene TRBV5-1; 7 positions match TRBD1. This TCR derives from a man in his 60s with acute or convalescent COVID-19. CDR3 sequence (DNA): TGCGCCAGCAGCGCCGACAGGGAACCCTACGAGCAGTACTTC. It yields the protein CASSADREPYEQYF.